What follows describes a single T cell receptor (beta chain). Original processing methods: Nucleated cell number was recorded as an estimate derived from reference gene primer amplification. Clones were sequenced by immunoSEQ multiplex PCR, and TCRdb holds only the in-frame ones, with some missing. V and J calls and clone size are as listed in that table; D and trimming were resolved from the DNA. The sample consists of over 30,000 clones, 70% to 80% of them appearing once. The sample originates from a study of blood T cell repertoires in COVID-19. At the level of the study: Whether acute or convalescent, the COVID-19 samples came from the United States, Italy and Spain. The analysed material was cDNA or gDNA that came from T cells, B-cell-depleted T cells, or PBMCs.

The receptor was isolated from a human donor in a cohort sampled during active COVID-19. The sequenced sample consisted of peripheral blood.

The CDR3 loop is CASTVHQGSTYEQYF. The CDR3 bases are TGTGCCAGCACAGTTCATCAGGGATCGACCTACGAGCAGTACTTC. The chain is built from TRBV6-4 and TRBJ2-7, with D possibly being TRBD1 (5 bases). With 7 bases removed from V and 2 bases from J, the gap between germline ends came to 18 bases. CDR1 MRHNA and CDR2 SNTAGT come from the germline V gene. The CDR3 has 15 amino acids.